This TCR beta chain was obtained from a study of T-cell reconstitution after alpha-beta-depleted transplantation in children. Study-wide points: Surviving thymic progenitors and recipient T cells were the source of high TCRbeta diversity at day 60 in some patients. Most T-cell counts and diversity one year after the transplant came from T cells that were newly produced. Reportedly, alpha-beta T cells present about two months post-transplant originated from several hundred expanded clones of graft origin.

In the case of this clonotype: Antigen: not known.

Losses at the gene ends were 1 base for V and 0 bases for J; bases not matched to a gene: 4. Germline CDR1 is DFQATT and CDR2 is SNEGSKA (reference sequence). There are 17 residues in the CDR3. Unique molecular identifiers were used to barcode this TCRbeta library. MiXCR, applied by TCRdb to the PCR reads, yields one record per CDR3 protein. Here the sample spans roughly 570,000 distinct CDR3 sequences, 20% to 30% being singletons. This specimen consisted of PBMCs, obtained before TCRalphabeta/CD19-depleted stem cell transplant. This receptor was obtained from a boy younger than two with Wiskott-Aldrich syndrome, due to receive a stem cell transplant. This rearrangement joins TRBV20-1 to TRBJ2-6; 9 bases are a match to TRBD2. CDR3 protein: CSARVSSGTSGANVLTF. CDR3 DNA sequence: TGCAGTGCTAGAGTCTCTAGCGGGACCTCTGGGGCCAACGTCCTGACTTTC.